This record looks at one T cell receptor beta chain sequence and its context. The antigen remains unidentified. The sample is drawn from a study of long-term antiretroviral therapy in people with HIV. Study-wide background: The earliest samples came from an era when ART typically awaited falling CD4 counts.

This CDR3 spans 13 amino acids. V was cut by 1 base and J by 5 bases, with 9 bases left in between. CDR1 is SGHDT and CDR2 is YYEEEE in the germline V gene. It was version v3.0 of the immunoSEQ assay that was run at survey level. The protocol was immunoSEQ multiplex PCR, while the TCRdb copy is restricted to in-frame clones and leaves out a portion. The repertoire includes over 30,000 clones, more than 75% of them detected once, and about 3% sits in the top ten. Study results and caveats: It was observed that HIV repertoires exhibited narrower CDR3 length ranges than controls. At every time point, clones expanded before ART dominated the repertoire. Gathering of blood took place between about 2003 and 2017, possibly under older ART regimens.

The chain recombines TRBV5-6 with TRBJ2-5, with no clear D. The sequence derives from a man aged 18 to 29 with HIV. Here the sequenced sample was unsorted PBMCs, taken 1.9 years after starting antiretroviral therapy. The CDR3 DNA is TGTGCCAGCAGCTTGTGGTCAGGTGAGACCCAGTACTTC. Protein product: CASSLWSGETQYF.